In its sample, the clone carrying this T cell receptor (beta chain) was seen a few times. Germline V gene lookup returns CDR1 DFQATT and CDR2 SNEGSKA (reference sequence). CDR3 length equals 13 residues. Trimming cost V 5 bases and J 1 base; bases outside gene matches: 2. Each CDR3 protein is one row after TCRdb ran MiXCR on the reads. The sample lists roughly 500,000 distinct CDR3 sequences, roughly 12% occurring once. This record comes from a study of T cell repertoires in cytomegalovirus infection. The source is a human donor in good health (CMV status not recorded). Some clones in this sample may be carry-over from other donors' samples. Sequencing was done on a sample of PBMCs. The chain joins TRBV20-1 to TRBJ1-1; 9 bases are a match to TRBD1. The CDR3 DNA follows: TGCAGTGCTGGACAGGGGTCGAACACTGAAGCTTTCTTT. Translation gives CSAGQGSNTEAFF.